This T cell receptor (beta chain) was found in a study of T cell changes during pregnancy in multiple sclerosis. The CDR3 is 14 residues long. The germline CDR1 and CDR2 sequences are KGHSH and LQKENI. V was clipped by 4 bases and J by 3 bases; unmatched bases: 3. Using immunoSEQ multiplex PCR, the repertoire was profiled, and TCRdb retains in-frame clones only, with some absent. The sample consists of some 100,000 clones, 85% to 95% of them appearing once. The sample here was peripheral blood, taken before pregnancy. The chain links TRBV18 to TRBJ2-7, with TRBD2 identical over 10 bases. The sequence was collected from a female donor with multiple sclerosis, enrolled in a pregnancy study. The CDR3: CASSRGLAVYEQYF. The CDR3 DNA sequence: TGTGCCAGCTCACGCGGACTAGCGGTCTACGAGCAGTACTTC. Full variable domain (missing parts from reference TRBV18 and TRBJ2-7): NAGVMQNPRHLVRRRGQEARLRCSPMKGHSHVYWYRQLPEEGLKFMVYLQKENIIDESGMPKERFSAEFPKEGPSILRIQQVVRGDSAAYFCASSRGLAVYEQYFGPGTRLTVT.